These T cell receptor beta chains were read from a single sample in a study of blood T cell dynamics during melanoma immunotherapy. TCRdb keeps only in-frame clones here, not all; method: immunoSEQ multiplex PCR. The repertoire holds about 7,800 clones, with around 90% as singletons. This specimen was blood, taken from a patient treated with checkpoint blockade. Source of these receptors: a human donor with melanoma. The CDR3 runs from the conserved cysteine through the conserved F or W.

J,V,CDR3
TRBJ2-6,TRBV7-9,CASSQHRNSGANVLTF
TRBJ2-2,TRBV5-1,CASSLEGNTGELFF
TRBJ1-5,TRBV28,CASSFPGTANQPQHF
TRBJ1-5,TRBV2,CASSDGPQPQHF
TRBJ2-3,TRBV11-2,CASSLDGKSPDTQYF
TRBJ1-6,TRBV30,CAWSYRGDSPLHF
TRBJ1-1,TRBV10-3,CAIRAGQNTEALF
TRBJ2-3,TRBV28,CASSFPSTDTQYF
TRBJ1-3,TRBV19,CASGQKGDGNTIYF
TRBJ1-2,TRBV5-1,CASSTGTGNGYTF
TRBJ2-3,TRBV5-1,CASSSGTMSGTDTQYF
.,TRBV7-9,CASSPVGTYEQYF
TRBJ2-1,TRBV7-3,CASSLWGGSNYNEQFF
TRBJ2-2,TRBV2,CASSEKVPWQGPTGELFF
TRBJ1-5,TRBV15,CATSRATLPQPQHF
TRBJ2-3,TRBV9,CASSPSGASTDTQYF
TRBJ2-7,TRBV5-1,CASSSRANGAYEQYF
TRBJ1-2,TRBV4-1,CASSQVHLLNYGYTF
TRBJ1-3,TRBV7-6,CASSPSGLSGNTIYF
TRBJ2-5,TRBV6-5,CASSLGTGRAKTQYF
TRBJ2-6,TRBV9,CASRSSGANVLTF
.,TRBV6-5,CASTTTGTGNYEQYF
TRBJ2-1,TRBV5-4,CASSSGLAGSQGGQFF
TRBJ2-2,TRBV6-1,CASSEAMGEIRTGELFF
TRBJ1-6,TRBV23-1,CASSQFPNAYNSPLHF
TRBJ2-5,TRBV7-9,CASSLGWGPRETQYF
TRBJ1-2,TRBV2,CASSVMGQGANGYTF
TRBJ2-5,TRBV5-1,CASSLGDTSQETQYF
TRBJ2-7,TRBV5-4,CASSPETLSSYEQYF
TRBJ2-1,TRBV7-9,CASSLVGQVDEQFF
TRBJ2-2,TRBV2,CASKATNTGELFF
TRBJ2-3,TRBV5-6,CASSWGPGLGNTDTQYF
TRBJ2-7,TRBV7-8,CASSASPGQFRF
TRBJ1-1,TRBV5-6,CASSSTPGQGVQAFF
TRBJ1-2,TRBV19,CASSMIEDRGNGYTF
TRBJ1-5,TRBV15,CATSREEGVSNQPQHF
TRBJ2-7,TRBV23-1,CASSPPRTGGCEQYF
TRBJ2-7,TRBV10-3,CAISEEPAGQTTSGGF
TRBJ2-7,TRBV28,CASSLGRSYEQYF
TRBJ2-1,TRBV7-8,CASSLRTRLSEQFF
TRBJ2-3,TRBV10-1,CASNGLASDTQYF
TRBJ2-7,TRBV9,CASSPRDRHYEQYF
TRBJ1-5,TRBV7-4,CASNLRGINQPQHF
TRBJ1-1,TRBV30,CALDGGRNTEAFF
TRBJ2-6,TRBV5-6,CASSPPTSLSGANVLTF
TRBJ1-1,TRBV5-1,CASRNGNTEAFF
TRBJ1-1,TRBV29-1,CSVELDRGTEAFF
TRBJ2-5,TRBV2,CASTRGKETQYF
TRBJ2-7,TRBV15,CATSNLISSYEQYF
TRBJ2-7,TRBV5-1,CASSPDVGGNEQYF
TRBJ2-2,TRBV29-1,CSVDPYDTGELFF
TRBJ2-3,TRBV6-4,CASSDSGTSGPDTQYF
TRBJ2-1,TRBV7-2,CASSLALGTTYNEQFF
TRBJ1-6,TRBV15,CATSGRDGDGAPLHF
TRBJ1-3,TRBV2,CASRPQGVGNTIYF